This entry lists 21 T cell receptor beta chains sequenced from one sample in a study of blood T cell repertoires in COVID-19. Data came from immunoSEQ multiplex PCR; TCRdb stores just in-frame clones and leaves some out. The data hold 130,000 or so clones, with 88% observed a single time. The sequencing sample was made of peripheral blood. These receptors originate from a human donor with COVID-19, enrolled during active disease. The donor label of this sample is uncertain.

V and J are TRBV12-2 and TRBJ2-7; no check of the table's D call, TRBD2, against the DNA was made. TRBV12-2 is a pseudogene. The CDR3 runs to 15 residues. CDR3 nucleotide sequence: TGTGCAAGTCGCACGGGGGTCGGGACGAGTAACGAGCAGTACTTC. Translating it yields CASRTGVGTSNEQYF.

The chain is built from TRBV4-1 and TRBJ1-1; possible D gene TRBD1, 6 bases. Deletions cut 1 base from V and 11 bases from J, with 23 bases between. The CDR3 extends over 16 amino acids. Germline lookup yields CDR1 MGHRA and CDR2 YSYEKL. The DNA of the CDR3 is TGCGCCAGCAGCCAAGCGACCCGGGACATCGGGCCGGCGGCTTTCTTT. It encodes CASSQATRDIGPAAFF.

The V and J genes are TRBV21-1 and TRBJ2-5; TRBD2 is the table's D call and was not checked against the DNA. TRBV21-1 has pseudogene status. This CDR3 contains 14 residues. Written as DNA, the CDR3 is TGTGCCAGCAGCAAACTAGCGGTGGGGGAGACCCAGTACTTC. Protein: CASSKLAVGETQYF.

This chain joins TRBV19 and TRBJ1-1; no clear D gene. Germline V gene sequence: CDR1 LNHDA, CDR2 SQIVND (reference sequence). V was cut by 5 bases and J by 8 bases, with 12 bases left in between. This CDR3 is built from 12 residues. The CDR3, as DNA: TGTGCCAGTAGTCATAGGAGGGCAGAAGCTTTCTTT. Amino acids: CASSHRRAEAFF.

The CDR3 DNA reads TGTGCCAGCAGCTACGGGACAGGTTCCTACGAGCAGTACTTC. Translation: CASSYGTGSYEQYF. The rearrangement uses TRBV11-2 and TRBJ2-7; 8 bases map to TRBD1. This CDR3 comprises 14 residues. V lost 4 bases to trimming and J lost 1 base; unmatched junction nucleotides: 3. CDR1 is SGHAT and CDR2 is FQNNGV in the germline V gene.

V is TRBV5-1 and J is TRBJ2-2; D gene unclear. V lost 4 bases and J 5 bases, leaving 15 bases between the germline ends. Germline V lookup: CDR1 SGHRS, CDR2 YFSETQ. This CDR3 region has 15 residues. CDR3 in DNA: TGCGCCAGCAGCCCGGCGCCCCGACTGACCGGGGAGCTGTTTTTT. Translating it yields CASSPAPRLTGELFF. The full variable domain, completed using reference TRBV5-1 and TRBJ2-2, is KAGVTQTPRYLIKTRGQQVTLSCSPISGHRSVSWYQQTPGQGLQFLFEYFSETQRNKGNFPGRFSGRQFSNSRSEMNVSTLELGDSALYLCASSPAPRLTGELFFGEGSRLTVL.

The V gene is TRBV2, the J gene TRBJ2-7, with 15 bases fitting TRBD2. Looked up from germline, CDR1 is SNHLY and CDR2 is FYNNEI. V trimming: 5 bases; J trimming: 2 bases; junction bases outside the gene matches: 10. The length of the CDR3 is 18 residues. The CDR3 sequence is CASSYPGLAGGLTYEQYF. DNA of the CDR3: TGTGCCAGCAGTTACCCGGGACTAGCGGGGGGCCTAACCTACGAGCAGTACTTC.

The chain couples TRBV6-6 to TRBJ1-2; 9 nucleotides align to TRBD1. Germline trimming cut 5 bases from V and 8 bases from J; bases unmatched to any gene: 6. Looked up from germline, CDR1 is MNHNY and CDR2 is SVGAGI (reference sequence). The CDR3 is 13 residues long. The CDR3 nucleotides read TGTGCCAGCAGTCGGACAGGGGTAGGCGGCTACACCTTC. The encoded protein is CASSRTGVGGYTF.

The chain has TRBV11-2 and TRBJ2-3; the D is unclear. Trimming shortened V by 0 bases and J by 3 bases, and 4 bases separated the two germline ends. Germline V gene sequence: CDR1 SGHAT, CDR2 FQNNGV. The CDR3 runs to 13 residues. CDR3 sequence reads: CASSLESTDTQYF. CDR3 nucleotides: TGTGCCAGCAGCTTAGAATCTACAGATACGCAGTATTTT.

This clone was recorded once. The CDR3 spells CASSPASGELQETQYF. In DNA form, the CDR3 reads TGTGCCAGCAGCCCTGCTAGCGGGGAGTTACAAGAGACCCAGTACTTC. This rearrangement joins TRBV7-2 to TRBJ2-5; 9 bases map to TRBD2. Germline CDR1 SGHTA, CDR2 FQGNSA. The CDR3 spans 16 residues. J lost 2 bases, V lost 5 bases, and 9 bases had no gene match.

The chain recombines TRBV5-1 with TRBJ1-2; a possible D gene is TRBD1 (6 bases). Between the trimmed V and J ends, which lost 4 bases and 4 bases, there was a span of 14 bases. This CDR3 has 14 amino acids. CDR1 and CDR2 from the germline V gene are SGHRS and YFSETQ. The CDR3 nucleotides read TGCGCCAGCAGCCAAGGGGACAAAAGCTATGGCTACACCTTC. It translates to CASSQGDKSYGYTF.

The genes are TRBV19 and TRBJ1-5; D is ambiguous. The CDR3 has 14 amino acids. V lost 3 bases and J lost 1, with 7 bases in between. Germline V lookup: CDR1 LNHDA, CDR2 SQIVND (reference sequence). CDR3: CASSILQSNQPQHF. The DNA of the CDR3 is TGTGCCAGTAGTATTCTGCAGAGCAATCAGCCCCAGCATTTT.

The V gene is TRBV7-2, the J gene TRBJ2-7; 7 bases line up with TRBD2. The germline CDR1 and CDR2 sequences are SGHTA and FQGNSA. The V and J ends lost 5 bases and 6 bases, in that order; junction bases with no gene match: 13. The CDR3 runs to 15 residues. The CDR3 DNA follows: TGTGCCAGCAGCCCCGAGGGCAGGGAGGGTGGCGAGCAGTACTTC. It encodes CASSPEGREGGEQYF.

The V and J genes are TRBV7-3 and TRBJ2-2; 11 nucleotides agree with TRBD1. Germline CDR1 SGHTA, CDR2 FQGTGA. V dropped 3 bases and J dropped 5; count of bases not matched to a gene: 8. This CDR3 contains 17 residues. The CDR3 protein is CASSFSKDRGQTGELFF. The CDR3 nucleotides read TGTGCCAGCAGCTTTTCTAAGGACAGGGGGCAGACCGGGGAGCTGTTTTTT.

This clone is classed as medium-sized. The rearrangement joins TRBV14 to TRBJ1-2; the D gene is possibly TRBD1 (6 bases). V was clipped by 3 bases and J by 4 bases, with 9 bases between them. Germline V gives CDR1 SGHDN, CDR2 FVKESK. CDR3 length: 13 amino acids. The CDR3 DNA sequence: TGTGCCAGCAGCCAGGACAGCAGCTATGGCTACACCTTC. Translated, it gives CASSQDSSYGYTF. Filled out from reference TRBV14 and TRBJ1-2, the complete variable domain reads EAGVTQFPSHSVIEKGQTVTLRCDPISGHDNLYWYRRVMGKEIKFLLHFVKESKQDESGMPNNRFLAERTGGTYSTLKVQPAELEDSGVYFCASSQDSSYGYTFGSGTRLTVV.

V and J are TRBV19 and TRBJ1-1; D uncertain. Germline V gene sequence: CDR1 LNHDA, CDR2 SQIVND (reference sequence). V shed 8 bases and J shed 2 bases, with 12 bases lying between them. The CDR3 covers 13 residues. CDR3 coding DNA: TGTGCCAGTGGGTGGGCAGTAAACACTGAAGCTTTCTTT. Residues: CASGWAVNTEAFF.

As DNA, the CDR3 is TGTGCCAGCGGGGGCCTCACAGATACGCAGTATTTT. It is translated as CASGGLTDTQYF. The chain recombines TRBV6-5 with TRBJ2-3, with D tentatively TRBD1 (6 bases). Trimming removed 8 bases from V and 2 bases from J, with 8 bases in between. CDR3 length: 12 residues. Germline V CDR1 and CDR2: MNHEY, SVGAGI.

V usage is TRBV23-1 and J usage is TRBJ1-1; tentative D call: TRBD1 (5 bases). TRBV23-1 is an ORF, and what it does is uncertain. V lost 2 bases to trimming and J lost 7 bases, with 11 bases between them. The CDR3 covers 13 residues. CDR3 loop: CASSQVFQGEAFF. The DNA for the CDR3 is TGCGCCAGCAGTCAAGTATTCCAGGGTGAAGCTTTCTTT.

The chain employs TRBV7-3 and TRBJ1-6; 7 nucleotides match TRBD1. The germline V gene encodes CDR1 SGHTA and CDR2 FQGTGA. The CDR3 is 15 amino acids. V dropped 5 bases and J dropped 5; count of bases not matched to a gene: 6. As DNA, the CDR3 is TGTGCCAGCAGCACCACCGGGACAGATAATTCACCCCTCCACTTT. Encoded protein: CASSTTGTDNSPLHF.

The J gene is TRBJ2-3, the V gene TRBV24-1; maybe TRBD2 (6 bases). CDR3 size: 16 residues. From germline, CDR1 is KGHDR and CDR2 SFDVKD. Trimming took off 4 bases at V and 3 bases at J, with 16 bases between the two ends. The CDR3 region has the DNA TGTGCCACCAGTGAATCGGAGGGGATAGGGACAGATACGCAGTATTTT. Translation gives CATSESEGIGTDTQYF.

This rearrangement joins TRBV13 to TRBJ2-3, with D tentatively TRBD2 (5 bases). The CDR3 covers 15 residues. Per germline, CDR1 PRHDT and CDR2 FYEKMQ (reference sequence). V lost 1 base and J lost 1, with 9 bases in between. CDR3 region: CASSLVLAGTDTQYF. CDR3 DNA sequence: TGTGCCAGCAGCTTAGTCCTAGCCGGCACAGATACGCAGTATTTT.